These T cell receptor beta chains were read from a single sample in a study of CD8+CD57+ T cells in acquired aplastic anemia. TCRdb used MiXCR to reprocess the reads, holding one entry per CDR3 protein. The table shows about 270,000 distinct CDR3 sequences, with 50% to 70% occurring only once. Sequenced material: sorted CD4+, CD8+, or CD8+CD57+ T cells (not recorded which) from PBMCs. These receptors all stem from a human donor with severe aplastic anemia or a healthy control (not recorded which). The CDR3 runs from the conserved cysteine through the conserved F or W. A D gene is named only where the DNA matches it firmly. Not every row has a clone size; where given, it reads once, few, many or a size class.

TRBJ2-7 | . | . | TRBV7-9 | CASSYSYRETLQYF | TGTGCCAGCAGCTATAGCTACCGGGAGACGCTGCAGTACTTC
TRBJ2-7 | TRBD1 | many | TRBV9 | CASSVLGQGYEQYF | TGTGCCAGCAGCGTACTGGGACAGGGCTACGAGCAGTACTTC
TRBJ1-2 | TRBD1 | many | TRBV30 | CAWSVIQGGGYTF | TGTGCCTGGAGTGTAATCCAGGGGGGTGGCTACACCTTC
TRBJ2-7 | TRBD2 | . | TRBV12-3/TRBV12-4 | CASSAQGLAGNEQYF | TGTGCCAGCAGCGCCCAAGGGCTAGCGGGGAACGAGCAGTACTTC
TRBJ2-7 | . | . | TRBV2 | CASSEGPGSGYEQYF | TGTGCCAGCAGTGAGGGACCGGGCTCGGGCTACGAGCAGTACTTC
TRBJ2-3 | TRBD1 | many | TRBV7-2 | CASSLRQGGDTDTQYF | TGTGCCAGCAGCTTGCGACAGGGGGGAGACACAGATACGCAGTATTTT
TRBJ1-6 | . | . | TRBV11-2 | CASSLDPGSPLHF | TGTGCCAGCAGCTTAGATCCGGGATCACCCCTCCACTTT
TRBJ1-4 | . | many | TRBV6-1 | CASSEGEGWEKLFF | TGTGCCAGCAGTGAAGGGGAGGGGTGGGAAAAACTGTTTTTT
TRBJ2-2 | TRBD1 | . | TRBV12-3/TRBV12-4 | CASSFNTGGTGELFF | TGTGCCAGCAGTTTCAATACAGGGGGCACCGGGGAGCTGTTTTTT
TRBJ2-1 | . | . | TRBV7-9 | CASSFRPGGEQFF | TGTGCCAGCAGCTTTCGGCCCGGCGGTGAGCAGTTCTTC
TRBJ1-4 | . | . | TRBV20-1 | CSARDVGFNEKLFF | TGCAGTGCTAGAGATGTGGGTTTCAATGAAAAACTGTTTTTT
TRBJ1-1 | . | once | TRBV6-5 | CASSRQVGTEAFF | TGTGCCAGCTCCCGACAGGTGGGCACTGAAGCTTTCTTT
TRBJ1-1 | . | . | TRBV20-1 | CSASGPTRPQIRRVNTEAFF | TGCAGTGCTAGTGGCCCGACTAGGCCACAGATACGCAGGGTGAACACTGAAGCTTTCTTT
TRBJ2-3 | TRBD1 | few | TRBV6-2/TRBV6-3 | CASSYFVARQGFTDTPYF | TGTGCCAGCAGTTACTTTGTTGCGAGACAGGGCTTCACAGATACGCCGTATTTT
TRBJ2-5 | . | . | TRBV24-1 | CATSDPTTGRETQYF | TGTGCCACCAGTGACCCCACGACTGGGAGAGAGACCCAGTACTTC
TRBJ1-1 | . | many | TRBV7-2 | CASSTSLALNTEAFF | TGTGCCAGCAGCACCAGCCTAGCACTGAACACTGAAGCTTTCTTT
TRBJ2-7 | TRBD1 | few | TRBV15 | CATSRDRPGGYEQYF | TGTGCCACCAGCAGAGATCGGCCAGGGGGCTACGAGCAGTACTTC
TRBJ2-2 | . | few | TRBV7-2 | CASSFGDGELFF | TGTGCCAGCAGCTTTGGAGACGGGGAGCTGTTTTTT
TRBJ2-7 | TRBD2 | few | TRBV12-3/TRBV12-4 | CASTRGRYPNSYEQYF | TGTGCCAGCACGCGCGGGAGGTACCCTAATTCCTACGAGCAGTACTTC
TRBJ1-2 | TRBD1 | many | TRBV12-3/TRBV12-4 | CASRSGTVQNYGYTF | TGTGCCAGCAGGTCCGGGACAGTACAGAACTATGGCTACACCTTC
TRBJ2-7 | . | many | TRBV9 | CASSPRTNNEQYF | TGTGCCAGCAGCCCGCGGACAAACAACGAGCAGTACTTC
TRBJ2-1 | . | many | TRBV12-3/TRBV12-4 | CASSLAKVGRVEQFF | TGTGCCAGCAGTTTAGCGAAGGTCGGCCGCGTGGAGCAGTTCTTC
TRBJ1-5 | . | . | TRBV7-2 | CASSGRGGGSQHF | TGTGCCAGCAGCGGAAGAGGGGGGGGCTCCCAGCATTTT
TRBJ1-2 | . | many | TRBV7-2 | CASSSSRDQGGYTF | TGTGCCAGCAGCTCCTCGAGGGACCAGGGAGGCTACACCTTC
TRBJ2-1 | . | . | TRBV20-1 | CSASQNEQFF | TGCAGTGCTAGTCAGAATGAGCAGTTCTTC
TRBJ2-1 | . | . | TRBV7-2 | CASSLRDGEQFF | TGTGCCAGCAGCTTACGAGACGGTGAGCAGTTCTTC
TRBJ1-6 | TRBD1 | . | TRBV5-1 | CASSIGQGESPLHF | TGCGCCAGCAGCATAGGACAGGGAGAATCACCCCTCCACTTT
TRBJ2-3 | . | . | TRBV7-9 | CASSLTEKGGLGNEQYF | TGTGCCAGCAGCTTAACGGAAAAGGGTGGCTTGGGTAATGAGCAGTATTTT
TRBJ2-5 | TRBD2 | . | TRBV5-1 | CASSLSSGGEETQYF | TGCGCCAGCAGCTTGTCTAGCGGGGGGGAAGAGACCCAGTACTTC